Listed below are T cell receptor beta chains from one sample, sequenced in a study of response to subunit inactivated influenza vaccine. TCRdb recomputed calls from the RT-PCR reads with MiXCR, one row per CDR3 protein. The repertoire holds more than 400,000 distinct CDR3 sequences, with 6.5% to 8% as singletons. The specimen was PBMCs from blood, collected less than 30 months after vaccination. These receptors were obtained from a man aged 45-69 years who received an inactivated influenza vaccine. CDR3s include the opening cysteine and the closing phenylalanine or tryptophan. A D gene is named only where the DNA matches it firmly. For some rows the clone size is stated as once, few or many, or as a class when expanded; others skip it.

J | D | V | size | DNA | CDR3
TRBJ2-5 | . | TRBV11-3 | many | TGTGCCAGCAGCTTAGATTCACTGGAGACCCAGTACTTC | CASSLDSLETQYF
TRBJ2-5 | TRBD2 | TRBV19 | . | TGTGCCAGTAGTAAACCGGGGGGGCGAGAGACCCAGTACTTC | CASSKPGGRETQYF
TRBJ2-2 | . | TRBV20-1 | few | TGCAGTGCTAGACCCCCCGGGATGGCCGGGGAGCTGTTTTTT | CSARPPGMAGELFF
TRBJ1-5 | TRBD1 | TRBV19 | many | TGTGCCAGTAGTCCCCGACAGGGGAGGGACCAGCCCCAGCATTTT | CASSPRQGRDQPQHF
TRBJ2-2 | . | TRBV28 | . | TGTGCCAGCAGACCCTCCGGGCACACCGGGGAGCTGTTTTTT | CASRPSGHTGELFF
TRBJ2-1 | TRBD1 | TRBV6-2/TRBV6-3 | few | TGTGCCAGCGGACAGGGGACATACAATGAGCAGTTCTTC | CASGQGTYNEQFF
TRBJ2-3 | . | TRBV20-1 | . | TGCAGTGCCCGGCTGACCGAGCGGACGCAGTATTTT | CSARLTERTQYF
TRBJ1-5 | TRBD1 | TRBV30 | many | TGTGCCTGGGGGACAGGGGCAGATCAGCCCCAGCATTTT | CAWGTGADQPQHF
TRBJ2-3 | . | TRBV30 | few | TGTGCCCGGGGGTCTAGAAGCACAGATACGCAGTATTTT | CARGSRSTDTQYF
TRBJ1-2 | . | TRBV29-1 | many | TGCAGCGTTTTCTTGAGAGGGGCTAGGGACTATGGCTACACCTTC | CSVFLRGARDYGYTF
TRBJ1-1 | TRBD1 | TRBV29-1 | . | TGCAGCGGGACAGGGGAGGGCACTGAAGCTTTCTTT | CSGTGEGTEAFF
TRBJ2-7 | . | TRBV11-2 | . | TGTGCCAGCAGCTTAGCTGGGACAATCTACGAGCAGTACTTC | CASSLAGTIYEQYF
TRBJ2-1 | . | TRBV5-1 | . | TGCGCCAGCAGCCGTGGGGGCGACTCCTACAATGAGCAGTTCTTC | CASSRGGDSYNEQFF
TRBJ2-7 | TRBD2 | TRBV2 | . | TGTGCCAGCAGTGTGGGGAGGGGAAGCTCCTACGAGCAGTACTTC | CASSVGRGSSYEQYF
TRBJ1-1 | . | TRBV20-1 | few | TGCAGTGCAGGACTTGACGGTGGTGCTGAAGCTTTCTTT | CSAGLDGGAEAFF
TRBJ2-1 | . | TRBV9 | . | TGTGCCAGCAGAGGGGGGACCGGCAATGAGCAGTTCTTC | CASRGGTGNEQFF
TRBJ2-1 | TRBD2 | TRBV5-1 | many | TGCGCCAGCAGCTTGGGAATTCGGACTAGCTCCTACAATGAGCAGTTCTTC | CASSLGIRTSSYNEQFF
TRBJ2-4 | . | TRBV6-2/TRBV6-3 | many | TGTGCCAGCAGCGGACATGGCGTGGACATTCAGTACTTC | CASSGHGVDIQYF
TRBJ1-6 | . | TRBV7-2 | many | TGTGCCAGCAGCTGGACACTTCCCTCACCCCTCCACTTT | CASSWTLPSPLHF
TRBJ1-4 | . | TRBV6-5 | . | TGTGCCAGCAGTTACTCGGGTTATGAAAAACTGTTTTTT | CASSYSGYEKLFF
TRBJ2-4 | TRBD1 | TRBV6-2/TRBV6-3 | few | TGTGCCAGCAGTAGTCCCGGGACAGCACTAGCCAAAAACATTCAGTACTTC | CASSSPGTALAKNIQYF